This T cell receptor beta chain stems from a study of shared clonotypes between healthy human individuals. Findings and limits, study-wide: Shared across a few donors were about 4.6% of the naive CD4 clonotypes.

This was a deep-level run. Libraries were prepared by immunoSEQ multiplex PCR; TCRdb keeps only in-frame clonotypes and omits some of them. Among about 820,000 clones, roughly 92% were seen once, and the ten largest hold nearly 25%. CD8 cells regarded as naive lacked CD45RO, were positively chosen for CCR7, and omitted terminally differentiated effector memory CD45RA+ cells. The germline V and J ends were trimmed by 4 bases and 0 bases, with 4 bases remaining between them. CDR1 MNHEY and CDR2 SVGAGI come from the germline V gene. The CDR3 extends over 13 amino acids. Concerning this clone: What it binds is not known. Other DNA sequences within the sample encode an identical CDR3.

Sequencing was done on a sample of naive CD8+ T cells sorted from blood. This receptor was taken from a man aged 30 to 45 in good health. The genes are TRBV6-5 and TRBJ2-1; unclear D gene. CDR3 DNA: TGTGCCAGCAGTTTCAGCTCCTACAATGAGCAGTTCTTC. It yields the protein CASSFSSYNEQFF.